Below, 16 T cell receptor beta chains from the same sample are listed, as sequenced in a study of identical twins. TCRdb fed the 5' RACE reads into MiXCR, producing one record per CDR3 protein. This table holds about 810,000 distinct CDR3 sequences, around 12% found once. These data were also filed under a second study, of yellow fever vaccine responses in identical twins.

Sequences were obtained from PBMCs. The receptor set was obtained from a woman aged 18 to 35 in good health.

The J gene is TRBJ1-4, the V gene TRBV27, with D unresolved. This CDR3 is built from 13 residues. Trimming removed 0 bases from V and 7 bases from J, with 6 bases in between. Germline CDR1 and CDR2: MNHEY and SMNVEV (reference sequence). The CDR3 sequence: CASSLSEGEKLFF. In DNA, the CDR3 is TGTGCCAGCAGTTTATCGGAGGGTGAAAAACTGTTTTTT.

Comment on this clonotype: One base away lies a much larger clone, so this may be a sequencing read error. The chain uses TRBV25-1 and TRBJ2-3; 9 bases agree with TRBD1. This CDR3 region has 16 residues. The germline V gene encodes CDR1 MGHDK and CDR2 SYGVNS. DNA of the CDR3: TGTGCCAGCGGTGAATCGGGGACAGGGAACACAGATACGCAGTATTTT. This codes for CASGESGTGNTDTQYF.

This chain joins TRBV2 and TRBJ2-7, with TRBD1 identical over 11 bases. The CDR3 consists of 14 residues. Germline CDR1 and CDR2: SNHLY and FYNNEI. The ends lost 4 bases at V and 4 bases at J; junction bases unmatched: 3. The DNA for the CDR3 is TGTGCCAGCAGTGTGGACAGGGGGCCGTACGAGCAGTACTTC. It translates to CASSVDRGPYEQYF.

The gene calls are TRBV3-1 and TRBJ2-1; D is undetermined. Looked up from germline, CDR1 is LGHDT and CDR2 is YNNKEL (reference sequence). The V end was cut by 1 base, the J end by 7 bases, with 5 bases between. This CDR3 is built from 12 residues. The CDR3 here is CASSQVQNEQFF. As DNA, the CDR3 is TGTGCCAGCAGCCAAGTCCAGAATGAGCAGTTCTTC.

CDR3 DNA sequence: TGTGCCAGCAGCGTGACAGGTTCCCTTCACTCTGGAAACACCATATATTTT. Translation: CASSVTGSLHSGNTIYF. The V and J genes are TRBV9 and TRBJ1-3; D perhaps matches TRBD1 (6 bases). The CDR3 is made up of 17 amino acids. Trimming shortened V by 2 bases and J by 0 bases, and 15 bases separated the two germline ends. Germline loops: CDR1 SGDLS, CDR2 YYNGEE.

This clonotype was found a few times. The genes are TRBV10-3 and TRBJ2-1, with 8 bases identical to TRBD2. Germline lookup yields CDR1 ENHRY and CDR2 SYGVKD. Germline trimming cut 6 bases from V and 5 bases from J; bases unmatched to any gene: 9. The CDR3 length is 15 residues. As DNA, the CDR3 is TGTGCCATCAGGGAGGGAGCGGGGGCCAACAATGAGCAGTTCTTC. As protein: CAIREGAGANNEQFF.

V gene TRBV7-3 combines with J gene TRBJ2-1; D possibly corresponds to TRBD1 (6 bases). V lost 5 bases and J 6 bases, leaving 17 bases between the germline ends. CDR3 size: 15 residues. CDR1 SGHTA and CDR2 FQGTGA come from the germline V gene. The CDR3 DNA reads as TGTGCCAGCAGCCCTGGAAGAGGACAGTTCAATGAGCAGTTCTTC. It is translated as CASSPGRGQFNEQFF.

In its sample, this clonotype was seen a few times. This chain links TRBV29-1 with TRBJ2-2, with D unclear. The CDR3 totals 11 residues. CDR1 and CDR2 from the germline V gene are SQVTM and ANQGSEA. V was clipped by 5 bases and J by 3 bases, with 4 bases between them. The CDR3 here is CSVLDTGELFF. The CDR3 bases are TGCAGCGTTTTGGACACCGGGGAGCTGTTTTTT.

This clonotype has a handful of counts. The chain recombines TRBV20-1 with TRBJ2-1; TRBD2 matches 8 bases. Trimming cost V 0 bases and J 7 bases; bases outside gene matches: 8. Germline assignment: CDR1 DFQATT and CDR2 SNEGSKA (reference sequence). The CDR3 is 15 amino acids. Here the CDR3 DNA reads TGCAGTGCTAGAGATTTACAGCGGGAGCTGAATGAGCAGTTCTTC. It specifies CSARDLQRELNEQFF.

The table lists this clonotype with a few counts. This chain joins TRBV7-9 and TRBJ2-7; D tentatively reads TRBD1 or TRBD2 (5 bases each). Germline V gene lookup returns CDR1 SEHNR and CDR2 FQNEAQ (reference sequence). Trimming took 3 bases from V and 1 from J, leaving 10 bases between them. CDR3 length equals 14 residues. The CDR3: CASSFEGMSYEQYV. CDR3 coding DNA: TGTGCCAGCAGCTTTGAGGGGATGTCCTACGAGCAGTACGTC.

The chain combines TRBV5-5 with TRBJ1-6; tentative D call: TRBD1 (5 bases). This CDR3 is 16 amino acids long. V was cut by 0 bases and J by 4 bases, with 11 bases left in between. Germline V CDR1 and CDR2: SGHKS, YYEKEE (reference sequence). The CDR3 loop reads CASSLGPGRYNSPLHF. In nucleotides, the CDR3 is TGTGCCAGCAGCTTGGGGCCAGGGCGGTATAATTCACCCCTCCACTTT.

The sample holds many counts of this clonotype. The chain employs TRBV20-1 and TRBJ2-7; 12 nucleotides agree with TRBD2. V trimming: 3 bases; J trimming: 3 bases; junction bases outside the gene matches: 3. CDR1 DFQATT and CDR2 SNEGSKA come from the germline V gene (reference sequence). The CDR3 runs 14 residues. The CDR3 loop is CSARTSGRVYEQYF. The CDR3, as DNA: TGCAGTGCTAGGACTAGCGGGAGAGTCTACGAGCAGTACTTC.

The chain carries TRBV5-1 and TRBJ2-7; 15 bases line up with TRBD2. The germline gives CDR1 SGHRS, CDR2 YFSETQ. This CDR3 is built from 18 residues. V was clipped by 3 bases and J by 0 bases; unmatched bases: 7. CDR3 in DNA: TGCGCCAGCAGCTCCGGGACTAGCGGGGGGCCAAGCTCCTACGAGCAGTACGTC. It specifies CASSSGTSGGPSSYEQYV.

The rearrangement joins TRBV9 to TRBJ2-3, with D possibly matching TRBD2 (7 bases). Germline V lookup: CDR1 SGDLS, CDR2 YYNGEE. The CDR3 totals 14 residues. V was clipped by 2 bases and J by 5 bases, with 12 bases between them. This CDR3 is CASSVRGGLDTQYF. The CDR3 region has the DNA TGTGCCAGCAGCGTTAGGGGGGGCCTAGATACGCAGTATTTT.

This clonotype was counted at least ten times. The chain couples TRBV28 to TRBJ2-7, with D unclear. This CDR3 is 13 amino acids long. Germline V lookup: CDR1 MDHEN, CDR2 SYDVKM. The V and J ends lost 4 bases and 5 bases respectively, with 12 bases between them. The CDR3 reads CASSSGPQNEQYF. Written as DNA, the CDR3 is TGTGCCAGCAGTTCCGGGCCGCAGAACGAGCAGTACTTC.

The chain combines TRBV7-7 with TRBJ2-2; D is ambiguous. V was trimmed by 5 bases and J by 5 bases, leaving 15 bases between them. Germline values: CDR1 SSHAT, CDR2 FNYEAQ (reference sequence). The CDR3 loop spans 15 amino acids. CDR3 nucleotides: TGTGCCAGCAGCCGCCGGATAGGTGATACCGGGGAGCTGTTTTTT. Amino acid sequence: CASSRRIGDTGELFF.